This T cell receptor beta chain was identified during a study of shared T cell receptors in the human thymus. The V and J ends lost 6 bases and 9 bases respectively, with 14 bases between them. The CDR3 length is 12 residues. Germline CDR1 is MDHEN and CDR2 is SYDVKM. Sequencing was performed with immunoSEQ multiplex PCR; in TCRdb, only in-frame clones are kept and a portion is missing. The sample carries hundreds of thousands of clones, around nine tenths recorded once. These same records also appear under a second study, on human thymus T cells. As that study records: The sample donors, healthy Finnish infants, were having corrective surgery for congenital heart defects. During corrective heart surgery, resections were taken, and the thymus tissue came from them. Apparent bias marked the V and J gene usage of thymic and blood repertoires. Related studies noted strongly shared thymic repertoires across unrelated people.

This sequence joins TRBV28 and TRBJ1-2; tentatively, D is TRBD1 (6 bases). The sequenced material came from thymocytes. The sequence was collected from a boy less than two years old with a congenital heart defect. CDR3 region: CASRPHDRSYTF. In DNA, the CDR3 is TGTGCCAGCAGACCCCATGACAGGAGCTACACCTTC.